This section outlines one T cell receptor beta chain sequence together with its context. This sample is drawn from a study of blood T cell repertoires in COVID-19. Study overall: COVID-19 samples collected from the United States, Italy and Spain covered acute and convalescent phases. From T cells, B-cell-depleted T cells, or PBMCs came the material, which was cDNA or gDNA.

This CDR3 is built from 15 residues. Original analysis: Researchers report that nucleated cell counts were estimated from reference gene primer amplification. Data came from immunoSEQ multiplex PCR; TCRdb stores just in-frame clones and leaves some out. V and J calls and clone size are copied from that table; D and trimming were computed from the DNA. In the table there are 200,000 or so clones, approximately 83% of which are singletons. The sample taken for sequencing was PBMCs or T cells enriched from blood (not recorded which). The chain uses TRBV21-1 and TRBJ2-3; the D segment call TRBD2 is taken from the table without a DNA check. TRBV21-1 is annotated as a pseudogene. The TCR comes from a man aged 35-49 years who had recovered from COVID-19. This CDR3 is CASNSEDFTTDTQYF. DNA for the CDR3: TGTGCCAGCAACTCTGAGGACTTTACCACAGATACGCAGTATTTT.